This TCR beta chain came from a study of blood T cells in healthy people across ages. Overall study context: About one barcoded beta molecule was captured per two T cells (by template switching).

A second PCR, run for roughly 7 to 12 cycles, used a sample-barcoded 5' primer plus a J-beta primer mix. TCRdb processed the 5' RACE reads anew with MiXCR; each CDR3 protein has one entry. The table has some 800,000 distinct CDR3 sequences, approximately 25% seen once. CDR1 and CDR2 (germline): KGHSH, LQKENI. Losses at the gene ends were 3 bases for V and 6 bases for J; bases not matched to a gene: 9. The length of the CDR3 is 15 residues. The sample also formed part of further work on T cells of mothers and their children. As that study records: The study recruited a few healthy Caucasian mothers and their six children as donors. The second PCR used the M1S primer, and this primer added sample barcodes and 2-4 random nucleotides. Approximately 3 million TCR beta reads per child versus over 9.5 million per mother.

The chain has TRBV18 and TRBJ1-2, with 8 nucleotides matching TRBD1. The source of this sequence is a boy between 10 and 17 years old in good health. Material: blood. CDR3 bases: TGTGCCAGCTCACCGTGGATGGACAGGGTGGATGGCTACACCTTC. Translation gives CASSPWMDRVDGYTF. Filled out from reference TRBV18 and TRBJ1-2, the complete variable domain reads NAGVMQNPRHLVRRRGQEARLRCSPMKGHSHVYWYRQLPEEGLKFMVYLQKENIIDESGMPKERFSAEFPKEGPSILRIQQVVRGDSAAYFCASSPWMDRVDGYTFGSGTRLTVV.